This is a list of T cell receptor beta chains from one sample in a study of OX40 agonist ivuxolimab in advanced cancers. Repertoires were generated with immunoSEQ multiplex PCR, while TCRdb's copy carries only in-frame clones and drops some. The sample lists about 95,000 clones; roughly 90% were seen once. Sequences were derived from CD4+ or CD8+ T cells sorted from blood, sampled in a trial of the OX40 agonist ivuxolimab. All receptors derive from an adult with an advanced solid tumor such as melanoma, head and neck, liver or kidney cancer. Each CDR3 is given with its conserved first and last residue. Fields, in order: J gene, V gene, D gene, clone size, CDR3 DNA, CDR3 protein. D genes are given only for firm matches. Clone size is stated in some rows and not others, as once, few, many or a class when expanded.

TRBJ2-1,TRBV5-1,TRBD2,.,TGCGCCAGCAGCCCGGGGGTAGCGGGAGGGCGGTACAATGAGCAGTTCTTC,CASSPGVAGGRYNEQFF
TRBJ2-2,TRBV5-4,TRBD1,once,TGTGCCAGCAGCGCAAACAGGGGTGTCACCGGGGAGCTGTTTTTT,CASSANRGVTGELFF
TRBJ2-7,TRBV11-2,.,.,TGTGCCAGCAGCTTATTTACTGGCAGGGTCTACGAGCAGTACTTC,CASSLFTGRVYEQYF
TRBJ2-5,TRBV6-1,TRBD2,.,TGTGCCAGCAGTGAAGGGGGGGGGTACCAAGAGACCCAGTACTTC,CASSEGGGYQETQYF
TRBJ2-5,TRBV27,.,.,TGTGCCAGCAGAGGGCCGATCCAAGAGACCCAGTACTTC,CASRGPIQETQYF
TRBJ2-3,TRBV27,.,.,TGTGCCAGCAGTTTAGAGCGGGTTCCCACAGATACGCAGTATTTT,CASSLERVPTDTQYF
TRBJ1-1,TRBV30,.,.,TGTGCCTGGAGTAACATAAGGAACACTGAAGCTTTCTTT,CAWSNIRNTEAFF
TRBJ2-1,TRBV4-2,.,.,TGTGCCAGCAGCCAGTTCAGGGAGCAGTTCTTC,CASSQFREQFF
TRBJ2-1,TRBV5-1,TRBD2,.,TGCGCCAGCAGCCCTCCCTCTAGCGGAAATTCCTACAATGAGCAGTTCTTC,CASSPPSSGNSYNEQFF
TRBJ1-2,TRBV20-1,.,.,TGCAGTGGCGGGCGGCCTGATGGCTACACCTTC,CSGGRPDGYTF
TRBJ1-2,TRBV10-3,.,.,TGTGCCATCAGTGAGTCGGGCCGGCGCGGCGGCTACACCTTC,CAISESGRRGGYTF
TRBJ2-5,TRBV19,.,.,TGTGCCAGTAGTAGATACCAGCGGGAAGAGACCCAGTACTTC,CASSRYQREETQYF
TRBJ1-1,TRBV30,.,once,TGTGCCTGGAGCATTACCGGGGGGCGGACTGAAGCTTTCTTT,CAWSITGGRTEAFF
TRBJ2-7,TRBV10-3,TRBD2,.,TGTGCCATCAGTTCCGGGACTACCGAGTACTTC,CAISSGTTEYF
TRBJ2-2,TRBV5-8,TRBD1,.,TGTGCCAGCAGCAACCGGGACAGGAACACCGGGGAGCTGTTTTTT,CASSNRDRNTGELFF
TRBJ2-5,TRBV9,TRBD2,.,TGTGCCAGCAGCGTAGGTAGCGGGAGCCCCCAAGAGACCCAGTACTTC,CASSVGSGSPQETQYF
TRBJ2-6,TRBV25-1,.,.,TGTGCCAGCAGGGGCAGCGCCCGCTCTGGGGCCAACGTCCTGACTTTC,CASRGSARSGANVLTF
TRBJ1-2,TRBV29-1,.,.,TGCAGCGTGCGACAGGCTCGTGGCTACACCTTC,CSVRQARGYTF
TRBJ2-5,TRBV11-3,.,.,TGTGCCAGCAGCCTGGGGTCCGACAGAGGTCTACAAGAGACCCAGTACTTC,CASSLGSDRGLQETQYF
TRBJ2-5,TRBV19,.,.,TGTGCCAGTAGTACAACGGGACTGGGGCAAGAGACCCAGTACTTC,CASSTTGLGQETQYF
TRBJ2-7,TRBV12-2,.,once,TGTGCAAGTCGCTTAGCGCGCAGGGCGGGAGGGCCTGTTAAACGGTCCTACGAGCAGTACTTC,CASRLARRAGGPVKRSYEQYF
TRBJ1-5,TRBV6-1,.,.,TGTGCCAGCAGGGGCGGCGGTAATCAGCCCCAGCATTTT,CASRGGGNQPQHF
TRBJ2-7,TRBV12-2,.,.,TGTGCAAGTACAGGTCGCGGGAAGGCGTACGAGCAGTACTTC,CASTGRGKAYEQYF
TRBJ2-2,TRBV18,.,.,TGTGCCAGCTCACCACGCGACAGAACCGGGGAGCTGTTTTTT,CASSPRDRTGELFF
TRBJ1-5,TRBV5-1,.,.,TGCGCCAGCAGCTTGGCCGGCAGCCCGTCTGGGGAGCCCCAGCATTTT,CASSLAGSPSGEPQHF
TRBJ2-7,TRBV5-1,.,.,TGCGCCAGCAGCTTACAGATCTCCTACGAGCAGTACTTC,CASSLQISYEQYF
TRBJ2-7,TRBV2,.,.,TGTGCCAGCAGCCCAGCCTACGAGCAGTACTTC,CASSPAYEQYF
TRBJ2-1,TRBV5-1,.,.,TGCGCCAGCAGCCTGACGCCTCAAAGCAATGAGCAGTTCTTC,CASSLTPQSNEQFF
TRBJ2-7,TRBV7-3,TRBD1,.,TGTGCCAGCAGCAGGGACAGGGGGCCCTACGAGCAGTACTTC,CASSRDRGPYEQYF
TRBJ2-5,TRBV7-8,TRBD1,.,TGTGCCAGCAGCTTGACAGGGGAACCAGAGACCCAGTACTTC,CASSLTGEPETQYF
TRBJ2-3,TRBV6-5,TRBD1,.,TGTGCCAGCTCCGCCGGGACAGGAAAGGCAGATACGCAGTATTTT,CASSAGTGKADTQYF
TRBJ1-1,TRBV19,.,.,TGTGCCAGTAGCCCCCGCTTTGGGATCACTGAAGCTTTCTTT,CASSPRFGITEAFF
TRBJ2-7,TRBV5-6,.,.,TGTGCCAGCAACCGACAACACGAGCAGTACTTC,CASNRQHEQYF
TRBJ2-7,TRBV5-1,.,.,TGCGCCAGCAGCTTGGATGGGGGGAACGCCTACGAGCAGTACTTC,CASSLDGGNAYEQYF
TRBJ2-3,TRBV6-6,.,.,TGTGCCAGCAGTTACCCTTCCCGCACAGATACGCAGTATTTT,CASSYPSRTDTQYF
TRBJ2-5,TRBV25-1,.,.,TGTGCCAGCAGTGAAATCGGAGGTTTGGAGACCCAGTACTTC,CASSEIGGLETQYF
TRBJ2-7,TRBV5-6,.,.,TGTGCCAGCAGCTTGATGGAGTCCTACGAGCAGTACTTC,CASSLMESYEQYF
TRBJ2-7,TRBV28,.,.,TGTGCCAGCAGTTCCAGAGAGGGAAACTACGAGCAGTACTTC,CASSSREGNYEQYF
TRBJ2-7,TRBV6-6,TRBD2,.,TGTGCCAGCAGGGGCGGGCTAGCGGGAGCCTACGAGCAGTACTTC,CASRGGLAGAYEQYF
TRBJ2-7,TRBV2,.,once,TGTGCCAGCAGTGAGGCAGGGACGACCTACGAGCAGTACTTC,CASSEAGTTYEQYF
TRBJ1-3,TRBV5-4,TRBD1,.,TGTGCCAGCAGCTTGGGCGGGACAGGGCCCGGGCGTGGAAACACCATATATTTT,CASSLGGTGPGRGNTIYF
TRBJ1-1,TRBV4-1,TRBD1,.,TGCGCCAGCAGCCAGGTGGGACAGGGGGTGACTGAAGCTTTCTTT,CASSQVGQGVTEAFF
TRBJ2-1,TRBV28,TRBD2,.,TGTGCCAGCAGTCCTCTAGCGGGAGGACCCAATGAGCAGTTCTTC,CASSPLAGGPNEQFF
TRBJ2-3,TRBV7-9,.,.,TGTGCCAGCAGCTCTCCAGGGACAGATACGCAGTATTTT,CASSSPGTDTQYF
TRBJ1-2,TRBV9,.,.,TGTGCCAGCAGCGCCCAGGACAGTTTTGCGTATGGCTACACCTTC,CASSAQDSFAYGYTF
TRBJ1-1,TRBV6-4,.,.,TGTGCCAGCAGACACGAGGACCTGAGGGGCACTGAAGCTTTCTTT,CASRHEDLRGTEAFF
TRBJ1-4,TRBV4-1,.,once,TGCGCCAGCATCCAAAACCTGCTGGGACGGGGAGGTGAAAAACTGTTTTTT,CASIQNLLGRGGEKLFF
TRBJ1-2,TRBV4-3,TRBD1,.,TGCGCCAGCAGCTCCGGACAGGGGAACTATGGCTACACCTTC,CASSSGQGNYGYTF
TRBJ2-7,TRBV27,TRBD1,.,TGTGCCAGCAGTGTGCGACAGGGGCCCTACGAGCAGTACTTC,CASSVRQGPYEQYF
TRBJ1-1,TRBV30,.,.,TGTGCCTGGAGTGCAGGAATGAACACTGAAGCTTTCTTT,CAWSAGMNTEAFF
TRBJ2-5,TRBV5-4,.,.,TGTGCCAGCAGCATTAAAGGCGGGCAGGAGACCCAGTACTTC,CASSIKGGQETQYF
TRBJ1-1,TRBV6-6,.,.,TGTGCCAGCAGGCGTCGGGGTATTAACACTGAAGCTTTCTTT,CASRRRGINTEAFF
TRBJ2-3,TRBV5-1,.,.,TGCGCCAGCAGCCTAACCATGAAACCAGATACGCAGTATTTT,CASSLTMKPDTQYF
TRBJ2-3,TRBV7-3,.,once,TGTGCCAGCAGCTTGGACACCACAGATACGCAGTATTTT,CASSLDTTDTQYF
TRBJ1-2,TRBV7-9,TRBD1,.,TGTGCCAGCACCTCACACGACAGGGCCTCTGGAGGCTACACCTTC,CASTSHDRASGGYTF
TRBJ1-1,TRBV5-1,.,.,TGCGCCAGCAGCTTGAATAGCATTTCCGCTGAAGCTTTCTTT,CASSLNSISAEAFF
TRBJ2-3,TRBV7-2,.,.,TGTGCCAGCAGCTTGGGGGGAGGCCTTCCTCTCACAGATACGCAGTATTTT,CASSLGGGLPLTDTQYF
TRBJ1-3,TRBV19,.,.,TGTGCCAGTAGTATAGGTTCTGCCTCTGGAAACACCATATATTTT,CASSIGSASGNTIYF
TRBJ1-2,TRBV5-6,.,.,TGTGCCAGCAGCCGCCGGGGGGGAGCCTATGGCTACACCTTC,CASSRRGGAYGYTF
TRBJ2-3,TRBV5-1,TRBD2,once,TGCGCCAGCAGCCGAGGGACTAGCGGGAGGGGGACAGATACGCAGTATTTT,CASSRGTSGRGTDTQYF